This note documents a single T cell receptor (beta chain) sequence. Its target is not known. PCR was performed using 60 Vbeta and 13 Jbeta primers. Sequencing used immunoSEQ multiplex PCR; TCRdb keeps in-frame clones, though not all of them. The sample consists of about 140,000 clones, about 77% of them appearing once. The data were taken from a study of cytomegalovirus exposure and HLA in healthy donors. Study-wide findings and caveats: A few V segments could not be told apart, such as TRBV6-2 and TRBV6-3, and were left out.

CDR3 length equals 16 residues. Trimming cost V 5 bases and J 7 bases; bases outside gene matches: 10. The germline V gene has CDR1 SGHAT and CDR2 FQNNGV. V is TRBV11-2 and J is TRBJ2-1, with TRBD1 identical over 11 bases. The clonotype originates from a male donor in good health and CMV-seronegative. Sequencing was done on a sample of PBMCs. CDR3: CASSLRGQGAVNEQFF. In DNA form, the CDR3 reads TGTGCCAGCAGCCTACGAGGACAGGGGGCTGTTAATGAGCAGTTCTTC.